This T cell receptor (beta chain) was recorded in a study of T cell responses to AZD1222 COVID-19 vaccine. The CDR3 has 14 residues. Germline CDR1 and CDR2: SGHDT and YYEEEE. Trimming at V came to 2 bases and at J to 3 bases, leaving 2 bases not matched to a gene. On this clone itself: Its antigen remains unidentified.

Measured with immunoSEQ multiplex PCR; TCRdb has only the in-frame clones, and not every one. The sample contains about 120,000 clones, 90% of which appear only once. The study, taken as a whole, reports: Just 5 to 7 people given AZD1222 tested seropositive at baseline. Donors were mostly white British, more females; clonal diversity possibly underestimated.

The sample in question was peripheral blood, obtained on day 0 of MenACWY control vaccination. The TCR was taken from an adult in good health. The V call is TRBV5-6, the J call TRBJ2-5, with 9 bases identical to TRBD2. CDR3 in amino acids: CASSFERGEETQYF. Written as DNA, the CDR3 is TGTGCCAGCAGCTTTGAGCGGGGGGAAGAGACCCAGTACTTC.